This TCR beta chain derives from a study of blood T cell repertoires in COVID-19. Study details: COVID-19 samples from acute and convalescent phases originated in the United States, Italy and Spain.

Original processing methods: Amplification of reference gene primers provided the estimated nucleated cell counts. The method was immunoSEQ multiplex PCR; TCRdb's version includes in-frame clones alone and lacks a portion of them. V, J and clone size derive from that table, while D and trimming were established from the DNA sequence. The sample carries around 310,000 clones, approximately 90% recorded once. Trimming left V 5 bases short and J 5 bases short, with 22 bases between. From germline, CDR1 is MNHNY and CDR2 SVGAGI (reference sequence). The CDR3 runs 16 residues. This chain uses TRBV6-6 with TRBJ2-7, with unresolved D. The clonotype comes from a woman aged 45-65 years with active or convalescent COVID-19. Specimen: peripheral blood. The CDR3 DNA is TGTGCCAGCAGTCTCGACCCCAGCGCAAGATTCCACGAGCAGTACTTC. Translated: CASSLDPSARFHEQYF.